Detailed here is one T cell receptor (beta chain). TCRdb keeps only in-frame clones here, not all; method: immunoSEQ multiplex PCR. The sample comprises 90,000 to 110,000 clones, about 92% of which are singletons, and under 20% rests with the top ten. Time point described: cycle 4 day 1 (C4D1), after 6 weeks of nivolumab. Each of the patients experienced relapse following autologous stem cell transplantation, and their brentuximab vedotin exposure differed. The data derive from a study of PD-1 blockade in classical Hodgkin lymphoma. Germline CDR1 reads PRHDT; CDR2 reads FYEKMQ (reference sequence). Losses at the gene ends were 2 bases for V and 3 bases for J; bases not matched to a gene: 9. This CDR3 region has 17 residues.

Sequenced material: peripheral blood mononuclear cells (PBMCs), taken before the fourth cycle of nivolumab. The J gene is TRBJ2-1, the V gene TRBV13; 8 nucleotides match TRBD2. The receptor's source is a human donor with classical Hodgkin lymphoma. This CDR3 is CASSLLPGGPGYNEQFF. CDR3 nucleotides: TGTGCCAGCAGCTTACTACCGGGAGGGCCTGGCTACAATGAGCAGTTCTTC. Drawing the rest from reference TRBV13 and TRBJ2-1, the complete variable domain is AAGVIQSPRHLIKEKRETATLKCYPIPRHDTVYWYQQGPGQDPQFLISFYEKMQSDKGSIPDRFSAQQFSDYHSELNMSSLELGDSALYFCASSLLPGGPGYNEQFFGPGTRLTVL.